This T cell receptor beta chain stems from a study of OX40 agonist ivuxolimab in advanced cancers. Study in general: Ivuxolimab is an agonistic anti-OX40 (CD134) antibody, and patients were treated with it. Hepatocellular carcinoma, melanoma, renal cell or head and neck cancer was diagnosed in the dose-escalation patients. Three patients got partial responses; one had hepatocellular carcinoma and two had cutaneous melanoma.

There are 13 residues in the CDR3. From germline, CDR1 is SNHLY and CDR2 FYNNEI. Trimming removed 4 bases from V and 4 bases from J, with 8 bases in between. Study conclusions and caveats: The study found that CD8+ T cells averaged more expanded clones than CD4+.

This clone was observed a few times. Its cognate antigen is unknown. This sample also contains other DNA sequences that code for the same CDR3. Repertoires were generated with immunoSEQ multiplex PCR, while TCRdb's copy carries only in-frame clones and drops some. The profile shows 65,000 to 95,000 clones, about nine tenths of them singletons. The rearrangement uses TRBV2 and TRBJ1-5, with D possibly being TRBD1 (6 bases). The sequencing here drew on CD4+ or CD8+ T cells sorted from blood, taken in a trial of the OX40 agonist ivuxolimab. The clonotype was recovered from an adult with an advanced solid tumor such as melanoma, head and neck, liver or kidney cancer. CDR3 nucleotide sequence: TGTGCCAGCAGTGGAAGGGGGAATCAGCCCCAGCATTTT. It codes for CASSGRGNQPQHF.